This T cell receptor (beta chain) comes out of a study of regulatory T cells in long-lasting Graves disease. CDR3 regions were amplified by Arm-PCR using iRepertoire HTBI primers to build TCR beta libraries. TCRdb passed the multiplex PCR reads through MiXCR, listing each CDR3 protein once. The sample contains around 450,000 distinct CDR3 sequences, around a fifth of which appear only once. Time point indicated: persistent/refractory GD, antithyroid drugs over 5 years with positive TRAb. PBMCs were the source of the RNA used for TCR sequencing. This clonotype was counted a few times. This CDR3 is 15 amino acids long. V was pared by 3 bases and J by 3 bases, with 14 bases between. Per germline, CDR1 KGHDR and CDR2 SFDVKD.

The clonotype originates from a female donor with Graves disease. This specimen consisted of peripheral blood mononuclear cells (PBMCs), obtained when the disease was refractory, from a patient treated with antithyroid drugs. The chain employs TRBV24-1 and TRBJ2-7; D may correspond to TRBD1 or TRBD2 (5 bases each). For the CDR3, the DNA is TGTGCCACCAGTGATCCCGGGACCGGAATCTACGAGCAGTACTTC. Translation: CATSDPGTGIYEQYF.